The source of this T cell receptor (beta chain) is a study of CD8+ T cells in alopecia areata. Reverse transcription of extracted RNA yielded cDNA, which provided the sequencing template. Profiling relied on immunoSEQ multiplex PCR, and the TCRdb table lists in-frame clones only, not all of them. Of 140,000 to 150,000 clones in the sample, roughly 61% were seen once. Germline CDR1 is SEHNR and CDR2 is FQNEAQ (reference sequence). The germline V and J ends were trimmed by 4 bases and 10 bases, with 13 bases remaining between them. The CDR3 covers 12 residues. This TCR came from a human donor with alopecia areata. The specimen comprised CD4+ T cells sorted from blood, sampled at week 0. The chain employs TRBV7-9 and TRBJ2-5; tentative D call: TRBD1 (6 bases). CDR3 residues: CASSSSGQIQYF. CDR3 DNA sequence: TGTGCCAGCAGCTCCTCCGGACAGATCCAGTACTTC.